Listed here are 32 T cell receptor beta chains from one sample, sequenced in a study of technical replicates of blood from a handful of donors (dated by TCRdb to 2017 to 2019). The library relied on the immunoSEQ multiplex PCR assay. TCRdb took this table from immuneACCESS and kept in-frame rearrangements with V and J called. Such tables lack part of the clones; where checked against another copy, unresolved V genes explain under half of the gap, and the rest is unexplained. Present in this sample are under 15,000 clones, 85% to 95% of which were seen just once. Jointly, the top ten make up approximately 6.3% of the sample. The specimen was PBMCs. The receptors originated from a human donor in good health.

The chain combines TRBV5-6 with TRBJ2-7; 13 nucleotides agree with TRBD2. Germline V gene data show CDR1 as SGHDT and CDR2 as YYEEEE. Trimming took 2 bases from V and 3 from J; bases not matched to a gene: 2. The CDR3 covers 15 residues. This CDR3 is CASSFWTSGSYEQYF. For the CDR3, the DNA is TGTGCCAGCAGCTTTTGGACTAGCGGGAGCTACGAGCAGTACTTC.

This chain links TRBV11-3 with TRBJ2-7; possible D gene TRBD2, 6 bases. In germline, CDR1 is SGHNT, CDR2 YENEEA. CDR3 length: 17 residues. Trimming shortened V by 7 bases and J by 2 bases, and 24 bases separated the two germline ends. For the CDR3, the DNA is TGTGCCAGCAACCCGATGAAAGCGGGCTTGGTAACCTACGAGCAGTACTTC. The encoded protein is CASNPMKAGLVTYEQYF.

Note on this clone: An end of the junction does not agree with germline; a read error may underlie this. The chain combines TRBV20-1 with TRBJ2-1, with no clear D. The CDR3 runs to 11 residues. Germline CDR1 reads DFQATT; CDR2 reads SNEGSKA (reference sequence). The CDR3 sequence is CSARTSNGQFF. The CDR3 DNA reads as TGCAGTGCTAGGACAAGCAATGGGCAGTTCTTC.

This chain uses TRBV19 with TRBJ1-1; no firm D call. Germline CDR1 LNHDA, CDR2 SQIVND (reference sequence). The CDR3 is 13 residues long. V gave up 3 bases and J gave up 0 bases, with 5 bases separating them. The CDR3 sequence is CASSMAVNTEAFF. CDR3 sequence (DNA): TGTGCCAGTAGTATGGCGGTGAACACTGAAGCTTTCTTT.

CDR3 residues: CASSLDQHTNTGELFF. Here the CDR3 DNA reads TGTGCCAGCAGTTTAGATCAACACACGAACACCGGGGAGCTGTTTTTT. This sequence joins TRBV28 and TRBJ2-2; D not certain. Deletions cut 2 bases from V and 0 bases from J, with 10 bases between. The CDR3 consists of 16 residues. Germline lookup yields CDR1 MDHEN and CDR2 SYDVKM.

The V and J genes are TRBV5-1 and TRBJ1-3; no clear D gene. Germline lookup yields CDR1 SGHRS and CDR2 YFSETQ. The CDR3 covers 13 residues. The V gene lost 3 bases and the J gene lost 4 bases, with 8 bases spanning the gap. The CDR3 coding sequence is TGCGCCAGCAGCTCAGAACAAGGAAACACCATATATTTT. Translated, it gives CASSSEQGNTIYF.

The V gene is TRBV7-6, the J gene TRBJ2-2; D is ambiguous. With 5 bases removed from V and 4 bases from J, the gap between germline ends came to 14 bases. The CDR3 totals 15 residues. The V gene's germline CDR1 is SGHVS and CDR2 FNYEAQ. This CDR3 reads CASSVNPDSTGELFF. The CDR3, as DNA: TGTGCCAGCAGCGTTAACCCAGATTCCACCGGGGAGCTGTTTTTT.

This clone was detected once. The rearrangement uses TRBV2 and TRBJ2-3, with 8 bases that match TRBD2. Unmatched junction bases numbered 12, after V lost 5 bases and J lost 2 bases. Germline V gene lookup returns CDR1 SNHLY and CDR2 FYNNEI. This CDR3 spans 17 amino acids. The CDR3 loop is CASSYPRLAGHTDTQYF. The CDR3 DNA sequence: TGTGCCAGCAGTTACCCGCGGCTAGCGGGCCACACAGATACGCAGTATTTT.

This clone was detected only once. This sequence joins TRBV7-8 and TRBJ1-5; no reliable D call. The length of the CDR3 is 14 residues. Trimming stripped 5 bases from V and 3 bases from J, with 11 bases between. Germline loops: CDR1 SGHVS, CDR2 FQNEAQ. For the CDR3, the DNA is TGTGCCAGCAGCCATTTCATGGCCAATCAGCCCCAGCATTTT. Translating it yields CASSHFMANQPQHF.

The chain recombines TRBV6-4 with TRBJ2-1, with 7 bases that match TRBD2. J lost 2 bases, V lost 2 bases, and 3 bases had no gene match. Looked up from germline, CDR1 is MRHNA and CDR2 is SNTAGT. The CDR3 length is 15 residues. The CDR3 nucleotides read TGTGCCAGCAGTGACGGGGCGGGAGCCTACAATGAGCAGTTCTTC. Protein: CASSDGAGAYNEQFF.

The chain recombines TRBV29-1 with TRBJ1-1; possible D gene TRBD1, 5 bases. Germline assignment: CDR1 SQVTM and CDR2 ANQGSEA. Trimming shortened V by 6 bases and J by 7 bases, and 12 bases separated the two germline ends. The CDR3 is 11 amino acids. Written as DNA, the CDR3 is TGCAGCGTGGGATATACAGGTGAAGCTTTCTTT. Amino acids: CSVGYTGEAFF.

The V and J genes are TRBV7-8 and TRBJ2-7; 11 bases line up with TRBD1. Germline V gene lookup returns CDR1 SGHVS and CDR2 FQNEAQ. The CDR3 consists of 16 residues. With 1 base clipped from V and 3 bases from J, the junction kept 5 bases outside the gene matches. As DNA, the CDR3 is TGTGCCAGCAGCTTAGGAGGGGGACAGGGGGTCTACGAGCAGTACTTC. This codes for CASSLGGGQGVYEQYF.

The rearrangement uses TRBV6-5 and TRBJ2-7, with 8 positions matching TRBD1. Germline V gene lookup returns CDR1 MNHEY and CDR2 SVGAGI. This CDR3 spans 15 amino acids. J lost 3 bases, V lost 4 bases, and 8 bases had no gene match. The CDR3 DNA is TGTGCCAGCAGTTCCTTGACAGGGGCCCTCTACGAGCAGTACTTC. This sequence encodes CASSSLTGALYEQYF.

The chain carries TRBV4-1 and TRBJ2-2; 14 positions agree with TRBD2. CDR3 length equals 17 residues. Germline V gives CDR1 MGHRA, CDR2 YSYEKL. V lost 3 bases to trimming and J lost 1 base; unmatched junction nucleotides: 1. The CDR3 bases are TGCGCCAGCAGCCACGGACTAGCGGGAGGGAACACCGGGGAGCTGTTTTTT. Protein product: CASSHGLAGGNTGELFF.

The gene calls are TRBV2 and TRBJ1-2, with D possibly matching TRBD1 (5 bases). CDR1 is SNHLY and CDR2 is FYNNEI in the germline V gene. V lost 6 bases and J lost 5, with 19 bases in between. This CDR3 has 15 residues. The DNA of the CDR3 is TGTGCCAGCAGAGCAGGGAACTCCCGGCTTTATGGCTACACCTTC. It codes for CASRAGNSRLYGYTF.

The rearrangement uses TRBV7-2 and TRBJ1-2, with 8 bases matching TRBD1. V lost 4 bases to trimming and J lost 6 bases; unmatched junction nucleotides: 4. Germline-derived CDR1 and CDR2 are SGHTA and FQGNSA. This CDR3 is 13 amino acids long. In DNA, the CDR3 is TGTGCCAGCAGCTCCTACAGGGGGGATGGCTACACCTTC. Translation: CASSSYRGDGYTF.

This chain connects TRBV5-6 to TRBJ2-2; 10 positions match TRBD1. Unmatched junction bases numbered 11, after V lost 2 bases and J lost 7 bases. The CDR3 is 17 residues long. Germline CDR1 reads SGHDT; CDR2 reads YYEEEE. CDR3 in DNA: TGTGCCAGCAGCTTCGGTTGGGACAGGGGCCGTGGCGGGGAGCTGTTTTTT. Its translation: CASSFGWDRGRGGELFF.

The V and J genes are TRBV9 and TRBJ2-1; 7 bases map to TRBD2. Per the germline V gene, CDR1 is SGDLS and CDR2 is YYNGEE. The V and J ends lost 2 bases and 0 bases, in that order; junction bases with no gene match: 5. The CDR3 totals 16 residues. The CDR3 spells CASSVRTGGSYNEQFF. For the CDR3, the DNA is TGTGCCAGCAGCGTTCGGACGGGGGGCTCCTACAATGAGCAGTTCTTC.

As concerns this clone: At one boundary the junction diverges from the germline segment, which might be a read error. V and J are TRBV5-1 and TRBJ1-4, with D possibly TRBD1 on 5 matching bases. The CDR3 sequence is 15 residues long. Germline CDR1 reads SGHRS; CDR2 reads YFSETQ. The DNA for the CDR3 is TGTGCCAGCAGCCTCTGGGGCCAGTTTAATGAAAAACTGTTTTTT. Protein sequence: CASSLWGQFNEKLFF.

The chain couples TRBV6-6 to TRBJ2-7, with D unclear. V was clipped by 0 bases and J by 2 bases, with 11 bases between them. There are 15 residues in the CDR3. Germline CDR1 reads MNHNY; CDR2 reads SVGAGI (reference sequence). CDR3 sequence reads: CASSYSETITYEQYF. The CDR3 region has the DNA TGTGCCAGCAGTTACTCCGAGACAATCACCTACGAGCAGTACTTC.

The V gene is TRBV5-1, the J gene TRBJ1-1; TRBD1 aligns across 7 bases. Germline V lookup: CDR1 SGHRS, CDR2 YFSETQ. The CDR3 length is 13 residues. V shed 8 bases and J 5 bases; nucleotides not matched to a gene: 9. CDR3 sequence reads: CASRSEGATEAFF. CDR3 bases: TGCGCCAGTAGGTCCGAGGGGGCTACTGAAGCTTTCTTT. Full variable domain (rest looked up from reference TRBV5-1 and TRBJ1-1): KAGVTQTPRYLIKTRGQQVTLSCSPISGHRSVSWYQQTPGQGLQFLFEYFSETQRNKGNFPGRFSGRQFSNSRSEMNVSTLELGDSALYLCASRSEGATEAFFGQGTRLTVV.

CDR3 DNA: TGTGCCAGCAGCGCGGGGTCGAGCGGGAGTCCAGAGACCCAGTACTTC. Amino acid sequence: CASSAGSSGSPETQYF. The chain uses TRBV9 and TRBJ2-5; 8 bases align to TRBD2. This CDR3 spans 16 amino acids. Germline-derived CDR1 and CDR2 are SGDLS and YYNGEE. Trimming cost V 3 bases and J 4 bases; bases outside gene matches: 11.

The chain has TRBV7-6 and TRBJ2-2, with 7 bases identical to TRBD1. From germline, CDR1 is SGHVS and CDR2 FNYEAQ. This CDR3 contains 15 residues. V lost 6 bases, J lost 2 bases, and 6 bases stayed unmatched. CDR3 in amino acids: CASSHGTANTGELFF. Written as DNA, the CDR3 is TGTGCCAGCAGTCACGGGACAGCCAACACCGGGGAGCTGTTTTTT. Full variable domain (missing parts from reference TRBV7-6 and TRBJ2-2): GAGVSQSPRYKVTKRGQDVALRCDPISGHVSLYWYRQALGQGPEFLTYFNYEAQQDKSGLPNDRFSAERPEGSISTLTIQRTEQRDSAMYRCASSHGTANTGELFFGEGSRLTVL.

The V gene is TRBV4-2, the J gene TRBJ2-7; D may be TRBD2 (5 bases). The CDR3 contains 13 residues. V lost 5 bases to trimming and J lost 6 bases, with 14 bases between them. The germline V gene has CDR1 LGHNA and CDR2 YNFKEQ. CDR3 DNA sequence: TGTGCCAGCAGCGGGGAGTTCCCTTCCGAGCAGTACTTC. It yields the protein CASSGEFPSEQYF.

The CDR3 nucleotides are TGCGCCAGCAGTGAGTGGGGAGGACTAGCGGGAGCTGAGCAGTTCTTC. The encoded protein is CASSEWGGLAGAEQFF. The V and J genes are TRBV10-2 and TRBJ2-1; TRBD2 matches 13 bases. In germline, CDR1 is WSHSY, CDR2 SAAADI. The CDR3 consists of 16 residues. The trim removed 1 base at V and 9 bases at J, leaving 6 bases unmatched.

The chain employs TRBV5-1 and TRBJ2-7; 8 bases agree with TRBD1. Germline V gene lookup returns CDR1 SGHRS and CDR2 YFSETQ. J lost 6 bases, V lost 2 bases, and 4 bases had no gene match. This CDR3 has 13 residues. CDR3 region: CASSFGQGSEQYF. DNA for the CDR3: TGCGCCAGCAGCTTCGGACAGGGTTCCGAGCAGTACTTC.

The CDR3 bases are TGTGCCAGCAGACAGGGGGGGGCCGGGGAGCTGTTTTTT. Translated: CASRQGGAGELFF. The J gene is TRBJ2-2, the V gene TRBV6-6; D may be TRBD1 (8 bases). The V end lost 6 bases, the J end lost 6 bases, and 11 bases lay between the germline ends. This CDR3 spans 13 amino acids. The germline CDR1 and CDR2 sequences are MNHNY and SVGAGI (reference sequence).

The CDR3 sequence is CASSMDRENQPQHF. CDR3 coding DNA: TGCGCCAGCAGCATGGACAGGGAAAATCAGCCCCAGCATTTT. The chain is built from TRBV5-1 and TRBJ1-5; 8 bases agree with TRBD1. Unmatched junction bases numbered 4, after V lost 4 bases and J lost 4 bases. Germline assignment: CDR1 SGHRS and CDR2 YFSETQ. This CDR3 is 14 amino acids long. Using reference TRBV5-1 and TRBJ1-5 for the parts outside the CDR3, the full variable domain is KAGVTQTPRYLIKTRGQQVTLSCSPISGHRSVSWYQQTPGQGLQFLFEYFSETQRNKGNFPGRFSGRQFSNSRSEMNVSTLELGDSALYLCASSMDRENQPQHFGDGTRLSIL.

The V call is TRBV19, the J call TRBJ2-3; D unresolved. This CDR3 has 14 amino acids. CDR1 and CDR2 from the germline V gene are LNHDA and SQIVND (reference sequence). The germline V and J ends were trimmed by 0 bases and 4 bases, with 8 bases remaining between them. For the CDR3, the DNA is TGTGCCAGTAGTATAGAACAGTGGGCAGATACGCAGTATTTT. Translation gives CASSIEQWADTQYF.

The chain carries TRBV20-1 and TRBJ1-2; D is ambiguous. V was clipped by 6 bases and J by 5 bases, with 10 bases between them. Germline values: CDR1 DFQATT, CDR2 SNEGSKA (reference sequence). The CDR3 is 11 amino acids. The CDR3 protein is CSATGIYGYTF. DNA for the CDR3: TGCAGTGCAACCGGGATATATGGCTACACCTTC.

V usage is TRBV5-1 and J usage is TRBJ1-1; 9 bases fit TRBD1. The CDR3 totals 14 residues. After removal of 4 bases from V and 1 base from J, the junction contained 2 bases not matched to a gene. Per germline, CDR1 SGHRS and CDR2 YFSETQ. The CDR3 DNA reads as TGCGCCAGCAGCCCGGGACAGGGGAACACTGAAGCTTTCTTT. The encoded protein is CASSPGQGNTEAFF.

This chain joins TRBV5-1 and TRBJ2-6; 7 nucleotides agree with TRBD1. This CDR3 is built from 17 residues. CDR1 and CDR2 from the germline V gene are SGHRS and YFSETQ. The trim removed 0 bases at V and 0 bases at J, leaving 3 bases unmatched. The CDR3: CASSLGQGTSGANVLTF. CDR3 nucleotides: TGCGCCAGCAGCTTGGGACAGGGCACCTCTGGGGCCAACGTCCTGACTTTC.